The sample holds many counts of the clone carrying this T cell receptor (beta chain). Antigen unknown. The sample originates from a study of response to subunit inactivated influenza vaccine. Germline V gene lookup returns CDR1 SGHRS and CDR2 YFSETQ. This CDR3 has 14 amino acids. Germline trimming cut 4 bases from V and 4 bases from J; bases unmatched to any gene: 5. Study-level results: After each seasonal influenza vaccination, few new T cells are recruited, the authors suggested.

TCRdb re-analysed the RT-PCR reads in MiXCR, keeping a single row per CDR3 protein. The sample includes some 600,000 distinct CDR3 sequences, approximately 15% of them seen just once. The chain has TRBV5-1 and TRBJ1-2; 9 bases line up with TRBD1. The sequence derives from a man aged 50 or older who received an inactivated influenza vaccine. Sequences were derived from PBMCs from blood, sampled approximately 15 days before vaccination. Here the CDR3 reads CASSVGQGRYGYTF. DNA for the CDR3: TGCGCCAGCAGCGTCGGACAGGGGCGCTATGGCTACACCTTC.